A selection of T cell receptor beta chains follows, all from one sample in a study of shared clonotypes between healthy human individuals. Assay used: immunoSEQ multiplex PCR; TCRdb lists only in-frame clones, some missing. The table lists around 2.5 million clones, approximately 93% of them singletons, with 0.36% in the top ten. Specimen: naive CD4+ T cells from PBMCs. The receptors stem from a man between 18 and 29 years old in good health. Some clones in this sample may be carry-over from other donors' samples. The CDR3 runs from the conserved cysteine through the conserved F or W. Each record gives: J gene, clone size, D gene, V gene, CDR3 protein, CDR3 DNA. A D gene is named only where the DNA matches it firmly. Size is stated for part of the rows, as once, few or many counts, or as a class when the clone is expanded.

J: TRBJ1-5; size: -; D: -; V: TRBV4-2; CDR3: CASSQVVQGNQPQHF; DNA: TGTGCCAGCAGCCAAGTAGTACAGGGCAATCAGCCCCAGCATTTT
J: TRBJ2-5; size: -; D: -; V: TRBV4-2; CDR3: CASSQDGAQETQYF; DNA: TGTGCCAGCAGCCAAGATGGGGCACAAGAGACCCAGTACTTC
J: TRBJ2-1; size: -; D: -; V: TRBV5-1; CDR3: CATAADPNNEQFF; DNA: TGCGCCACCGCCGCGGACCCAAATAATGAGCAGTTCTTC
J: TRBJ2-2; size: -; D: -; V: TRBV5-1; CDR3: CASSLAGRSGELFF; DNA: TGCGCCAGCAGCTTGGCAGGGCGGTCCGGGGAGCTGTTTTTT
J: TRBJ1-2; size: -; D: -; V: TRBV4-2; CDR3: CASSQEEDGVNYGYTF; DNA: TGTGCCAGCAGCCAAGAGGAGGACGGGGTAAACTATGGCTACACCTTC
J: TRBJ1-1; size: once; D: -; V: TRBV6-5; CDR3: CASSYGLEGDGAEAFF; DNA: TGTGCCAGCAGTTACGGCCTCGAAGGGGACGGAGCTGAAGCTTTCTTT
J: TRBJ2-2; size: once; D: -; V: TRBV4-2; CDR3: CASSQVGFRRDPGELFF; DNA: TGTGCCAGCAGCCAAGTGGGGTTTCGACGGGATCCCGGGGAGCTGTTTTTT
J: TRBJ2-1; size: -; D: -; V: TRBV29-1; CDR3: CSVGAHNEQFF; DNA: TGCAGCGTTGGAGCCCACAATGAGCAGTTCTTC
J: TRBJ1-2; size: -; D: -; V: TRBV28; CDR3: CASSPPGTYGYTF; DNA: TGTGCCAGCAGTCCCCCCGGGACCTATGGCTACACCTTC
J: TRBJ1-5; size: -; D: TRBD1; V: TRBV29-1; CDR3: CSIRTGGALSNQPQHF; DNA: TGCAGCATTCGGACAGGGGGAGCTCTGAGCAATCAGCCCCAGCATTTT
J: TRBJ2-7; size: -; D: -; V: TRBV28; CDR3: CASSPVHLDEQYF; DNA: TGTGCCAGCAGTCCTGTTCATTTGGACGAGCAGTACTTC
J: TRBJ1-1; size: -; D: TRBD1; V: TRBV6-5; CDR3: CASWDRAVTEAFF; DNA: TGTGCCAGTTGGGACAGGGCTGTCACTGAAGCTTTCTTT
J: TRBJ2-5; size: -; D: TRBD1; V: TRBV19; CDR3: CASPPRITGVDQYF; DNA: TGTGCCAGTCCACCCCGGATCACAGGGGTGGACCAGTACTTC
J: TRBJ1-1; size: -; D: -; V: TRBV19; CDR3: CASRVRQWDAEAFF; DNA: TGTGCCAGTAGAGTACGACAGTGGGACGCTGAAGCTTTCTTT
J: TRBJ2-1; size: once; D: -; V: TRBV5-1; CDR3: CASSQSSYNEQFF; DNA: TGCGCCAGCAGCCAGAGCTCCTACAATGAGCAGTTCTTC
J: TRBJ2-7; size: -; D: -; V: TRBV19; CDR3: CASSSRSGGGTYEQYF; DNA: TGTGCCAGTAGTAGTCGTAGCGGAGGGGGAACCTACGAGCAGTACTTC
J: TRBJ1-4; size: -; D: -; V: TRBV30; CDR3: CAWSVGVGQFNEKLFF; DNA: TGTGCCTGGAGTGTAGGCGTTGGACAGTTTAATGAAAAACTGTTTTTT
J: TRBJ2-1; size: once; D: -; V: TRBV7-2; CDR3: CASSGTRQGYNEQFF; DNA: TGTGCCAGCAGCGGCACTCGACAAGGGTACAATGAGCAGTTCTTC
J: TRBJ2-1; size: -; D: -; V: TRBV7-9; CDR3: CASSLTGSGPPYNEQFF; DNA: TGTGCCAGCAGCTTAACGGGTAGCGGTCCACCCTACAATGAGCAGTTCTTC
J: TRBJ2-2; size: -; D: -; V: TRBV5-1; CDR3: CASSLLLGTGELFF; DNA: TGCGCCAGCAGCTTGCTTCTGGGGACCGGGGAGCTGTTTTTT
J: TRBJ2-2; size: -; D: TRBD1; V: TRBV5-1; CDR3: CASSPDRVPGELFF; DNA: TGCGCCAGCAGCCCAGACAGGGTCCCCGGGGAGCTGTTTTTT
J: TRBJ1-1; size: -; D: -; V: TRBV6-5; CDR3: CASSSYDSPGWTEAFF; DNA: TGTGCCAGCAGTTCATACGACAGCCCAGGGTGGACTGAAGCTTTCTTT
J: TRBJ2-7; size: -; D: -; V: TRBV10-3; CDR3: CAIGGAASYEQYF; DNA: TGTGCCATCGGAGGGGCGGCCTCCTACGAGCAGTACTTC
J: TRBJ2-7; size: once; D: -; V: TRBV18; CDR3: CASSPPSGFSSYEQYF; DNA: TGTGCCAGCTCACCCCCGTCCGGTTTTAGCAGCTACGAGCAGTACTTC
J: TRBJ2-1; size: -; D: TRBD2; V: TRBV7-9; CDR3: CASSSTSGSSYEQFF; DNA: TGTGCCAGCAGCTCGACTAGCGGGAGTAGCTATGAGCAGTTCTTC
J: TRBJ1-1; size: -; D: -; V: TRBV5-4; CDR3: CASSLVGGRRNTEAFF; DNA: TGTGCCAGCAGCTTGGTCGGGGGGCGCAGGAACACTGAAGCTTTCTTT
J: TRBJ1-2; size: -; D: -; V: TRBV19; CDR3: CASSTLLRDAGNYGYTF; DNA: TGTGCCAGTAGTACGCTACTCCGGGACGCAGGGAACTATGGCTACACCTTC
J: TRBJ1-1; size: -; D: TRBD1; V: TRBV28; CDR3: CASSSTGMNTEAFF; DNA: TGTGCCAGCAGTTCGACAGGGATGAACACTGAAGCTTTCTTT
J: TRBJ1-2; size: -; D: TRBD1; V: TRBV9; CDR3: CASSLSPGQGADGYTF; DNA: TGTGCCAGCAGCCTCTCCCCCGGACAGGGGGCAGACGGCTACACCTTC
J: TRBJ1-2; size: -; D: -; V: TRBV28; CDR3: CASRTGTAGEGYTF; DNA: TGTGCCAGCAGAACCGGGACCGCGGGGGAGGGCTACACCTTC
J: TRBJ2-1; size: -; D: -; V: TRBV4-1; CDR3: CASSQTRVGVPYNEQFF; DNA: TGCGCCAGCAGCCAGACTCGGGTTGGAGTTCCCTACAATGAGCAGTTCTTC
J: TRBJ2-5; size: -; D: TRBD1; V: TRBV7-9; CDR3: CASSVTRQGQETQYF; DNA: TGTGCCAGCAGCGTAACCCGACAGGGCCAAGAGACCCAGTACTTC
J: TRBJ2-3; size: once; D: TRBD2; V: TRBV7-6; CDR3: CASSSLAGSITDTQYF; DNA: TGTGCCAGCAGCTCTCTAGCGGGGTCGATAACAGATACGCAGTATTTT